This TCR beta chain was sequenced for a study of a mutant IDH1 vaccine in newly diagnosed glioma. Study summary: In some groups vaccination began 4-6 weeks post-radiotherapy; others received it with temozolomide. Visit V12 was at week 35; visit V13 was at week 47.

The time point denotes: week 35, safety follow-up. Every vaccination contained 300 ug of the mutant IDH1 20-mer peptide and was paired with topical imiquimod. The assay was immunoSEQ multiplex PCR, and TCRdb's table has in-frame clones only and misses some. The data contain 35,000 to 50,000 clones, almost 95% of them seen just once; the ten biggest clones take up less than 2.5%. CDR3 size: 15 residues. Looked up from germline, CDR1 is MGHRA and CDR2 is YSYEKL. The J segment lost 10 bases and the V segment lost 1 base, leaving 7 bases of the junction unmatched. As regards this clone: Its matching antigen is unknown.

Specimen: PBMCs, collected from a glioma patient whose treatment included an IDH1 peptide vaccine. The TCR originated in a man aged 50 or older with glioma. The rearrangement uses TRBV4-1 and TRBJ2-1; 10 nucleotides line up with TRBD2. For the CDR3, the DNA is TGCGCCAGCAGCCAAGGGACTAGCGGCTTTAGGGAGCAGTTCTTC. Translation: CASSQGTSGFREQFF.